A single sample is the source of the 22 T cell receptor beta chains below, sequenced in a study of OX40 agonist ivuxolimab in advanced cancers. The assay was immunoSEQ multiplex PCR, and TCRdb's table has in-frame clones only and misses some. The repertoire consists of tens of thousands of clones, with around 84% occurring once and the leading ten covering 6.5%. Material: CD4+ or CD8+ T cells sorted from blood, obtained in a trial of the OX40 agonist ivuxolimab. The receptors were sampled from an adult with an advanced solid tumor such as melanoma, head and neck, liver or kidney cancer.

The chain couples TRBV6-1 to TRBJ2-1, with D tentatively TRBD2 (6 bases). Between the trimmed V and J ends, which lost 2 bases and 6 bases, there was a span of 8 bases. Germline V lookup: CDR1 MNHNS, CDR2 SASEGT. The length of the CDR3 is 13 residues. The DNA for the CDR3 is TGTGCCAGCAGTGAAATGGGGGGCAATGAGCAGTTCTTC. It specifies CASSEMGGNEQFF.

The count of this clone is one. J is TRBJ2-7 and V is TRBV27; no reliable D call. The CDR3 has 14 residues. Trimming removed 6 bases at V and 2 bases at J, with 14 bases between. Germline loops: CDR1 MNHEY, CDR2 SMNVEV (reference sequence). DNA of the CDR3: TGTGCCAGCAGGGGAACAGTCGGTCCCTACGAGCAGTACTTC. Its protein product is CASRGTVGPYEQYF.

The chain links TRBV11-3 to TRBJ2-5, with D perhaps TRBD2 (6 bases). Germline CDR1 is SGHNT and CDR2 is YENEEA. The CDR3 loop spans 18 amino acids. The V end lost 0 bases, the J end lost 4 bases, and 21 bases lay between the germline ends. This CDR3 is CASSLDAAGLVGGETQYF. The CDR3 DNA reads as TGTGCCAGCAGCTTAGATGCGGCGGGATTAGTAGGAGGAGAGACCCAGTACTTC.

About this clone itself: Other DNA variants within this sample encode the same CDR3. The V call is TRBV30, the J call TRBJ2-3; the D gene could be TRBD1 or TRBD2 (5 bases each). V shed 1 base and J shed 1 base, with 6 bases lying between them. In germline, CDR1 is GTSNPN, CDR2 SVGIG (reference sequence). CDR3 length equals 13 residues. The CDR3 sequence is CAWSGGRTDTQYF. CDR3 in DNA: TGTGCCTGGAGTGGGGGACGCACAGATACGCAGTATTTT.

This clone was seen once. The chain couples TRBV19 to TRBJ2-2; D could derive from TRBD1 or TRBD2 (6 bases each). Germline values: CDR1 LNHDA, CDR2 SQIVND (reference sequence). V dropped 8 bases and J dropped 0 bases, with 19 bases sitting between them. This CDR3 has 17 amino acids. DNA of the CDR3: TGTGCCAGTGGGGGGCGTTCGGTCGTCGCGAACACCGGGGAGCTGTTTTTT. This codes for CASGGRSVVANTGELFF.

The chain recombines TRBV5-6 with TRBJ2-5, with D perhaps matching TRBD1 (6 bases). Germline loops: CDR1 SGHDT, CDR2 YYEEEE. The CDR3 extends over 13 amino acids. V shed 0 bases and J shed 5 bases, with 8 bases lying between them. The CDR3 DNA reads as TGTGCCAGCAGCTTGGACAGGGCCGAGACCCAGTACTTC. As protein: CASSLDRAETQYF.

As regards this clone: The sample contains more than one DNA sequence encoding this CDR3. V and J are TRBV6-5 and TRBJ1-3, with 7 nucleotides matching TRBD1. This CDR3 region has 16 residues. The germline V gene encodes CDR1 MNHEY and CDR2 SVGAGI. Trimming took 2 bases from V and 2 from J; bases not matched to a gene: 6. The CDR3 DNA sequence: TGTGCCAGCAGTTACACCAGACAGGGTCCTGGAAACACCATATATTTT. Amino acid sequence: CASSYTRQGPGNTIYF.

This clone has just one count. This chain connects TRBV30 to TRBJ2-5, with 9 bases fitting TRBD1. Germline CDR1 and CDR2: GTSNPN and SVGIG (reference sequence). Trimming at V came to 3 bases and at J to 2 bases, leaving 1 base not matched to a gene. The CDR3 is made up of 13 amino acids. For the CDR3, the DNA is TGTGCCTGGAGCGGGACAGGGCAAGAGACCCAGTACTTC. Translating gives CAWSGTGQETQYF.

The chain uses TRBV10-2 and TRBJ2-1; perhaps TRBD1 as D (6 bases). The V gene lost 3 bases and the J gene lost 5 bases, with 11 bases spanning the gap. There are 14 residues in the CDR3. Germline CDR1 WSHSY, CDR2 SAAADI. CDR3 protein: CASSDWTDDNEQFF. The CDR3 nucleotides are TGCGCCAGCAGTGATTGGACAGACGACAATGAGCAGTTCTTC.

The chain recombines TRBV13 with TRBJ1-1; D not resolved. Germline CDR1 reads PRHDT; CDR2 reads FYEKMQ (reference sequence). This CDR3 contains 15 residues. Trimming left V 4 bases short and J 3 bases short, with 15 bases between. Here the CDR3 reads CASSSPEGRDTEAFF. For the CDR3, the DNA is TGTGCCAGCAGCTCCCCGGAGGGTAGGGACACTGAAGCTTTCTTT.

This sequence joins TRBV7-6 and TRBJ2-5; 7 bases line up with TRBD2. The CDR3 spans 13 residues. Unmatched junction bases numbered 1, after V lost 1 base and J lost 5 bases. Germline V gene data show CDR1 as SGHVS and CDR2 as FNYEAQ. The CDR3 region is CASSLGEGETQYF. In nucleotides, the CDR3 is TGTGCCAGCAGCTTAGGGGAGGGGGAGACCCAGTACTTC.

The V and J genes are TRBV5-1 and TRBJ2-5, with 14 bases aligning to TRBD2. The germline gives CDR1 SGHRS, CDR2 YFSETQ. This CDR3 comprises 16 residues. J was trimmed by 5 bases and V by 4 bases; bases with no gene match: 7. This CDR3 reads CASSKTSGGARETQYF. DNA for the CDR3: TGCGCCAGCAGCAAGACTAGCGGGGGGGCAAGGGAGACCCAGTACTTC.

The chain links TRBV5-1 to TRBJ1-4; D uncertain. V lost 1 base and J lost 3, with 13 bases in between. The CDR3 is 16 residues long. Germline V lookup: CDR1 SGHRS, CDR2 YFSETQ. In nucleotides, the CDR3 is TGCGCCAGCAGCTTGTCGGGAAGAATGGCTAATGAAAAACTGTTTTTT. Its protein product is CASSLSGRMANEKLFF.

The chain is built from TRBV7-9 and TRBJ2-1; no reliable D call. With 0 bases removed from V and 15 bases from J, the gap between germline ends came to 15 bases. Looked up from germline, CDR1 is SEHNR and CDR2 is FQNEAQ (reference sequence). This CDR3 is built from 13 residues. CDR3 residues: CASSLARSSSGFF. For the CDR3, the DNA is TGTGCCAGCAGCTTAGCGCGCAGCTCTTCCGGGTTCTTC.

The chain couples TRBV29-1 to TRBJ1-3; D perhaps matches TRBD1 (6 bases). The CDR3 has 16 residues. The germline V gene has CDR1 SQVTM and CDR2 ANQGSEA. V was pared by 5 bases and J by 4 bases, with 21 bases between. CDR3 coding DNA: TGCAGCGTTCGCACTCCTATCTCAGGGGTCGGAAACACCATATATTTT. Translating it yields CSVRTPISGVGNTIYF.

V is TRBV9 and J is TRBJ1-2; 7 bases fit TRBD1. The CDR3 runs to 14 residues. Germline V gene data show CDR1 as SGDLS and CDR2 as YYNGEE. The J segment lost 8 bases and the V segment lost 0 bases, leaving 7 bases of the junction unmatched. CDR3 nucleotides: TGTGCCAGCAGCGTAGAGGCGACAGGGAGCGGCTACACCTTC. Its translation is CASSVEATGSGYTF.

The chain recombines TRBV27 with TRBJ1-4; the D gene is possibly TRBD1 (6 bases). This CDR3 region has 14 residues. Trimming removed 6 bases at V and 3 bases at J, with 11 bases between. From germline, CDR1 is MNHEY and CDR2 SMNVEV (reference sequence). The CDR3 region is CASSRGRANEKLFF. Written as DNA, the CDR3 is TGTGCCAGCAGCCGGGGGCGCGCTAATGAAAAACTGTTTTTT.

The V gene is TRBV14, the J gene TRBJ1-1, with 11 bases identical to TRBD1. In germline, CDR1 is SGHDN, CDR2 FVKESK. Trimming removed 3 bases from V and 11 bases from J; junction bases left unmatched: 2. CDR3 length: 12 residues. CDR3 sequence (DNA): TGTGCCAGCAGCCACGGGACAGGGGGGGCTTTCTTT. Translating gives CASSHGTGGAFF. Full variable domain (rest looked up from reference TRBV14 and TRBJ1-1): EAGVTQFPSHSVIEKGQTVTLRCDPISGHDNLYWYRRVMGKEIKFLLHFVKESKQDESGMPNNRFLAERTGGTYSTLKVQPAELEDSGVYFCASSHGTGGAFFGQGTRLTVV.

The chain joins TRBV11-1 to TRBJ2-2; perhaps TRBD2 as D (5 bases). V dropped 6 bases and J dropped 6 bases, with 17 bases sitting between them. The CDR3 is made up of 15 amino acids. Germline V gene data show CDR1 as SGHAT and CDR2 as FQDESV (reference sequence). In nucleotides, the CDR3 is TGTGCCAGCAGTCGGGGAGCAACACTTCCCGGGGAGCTGTTTTTT. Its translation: CASSRGATLPGELFF.

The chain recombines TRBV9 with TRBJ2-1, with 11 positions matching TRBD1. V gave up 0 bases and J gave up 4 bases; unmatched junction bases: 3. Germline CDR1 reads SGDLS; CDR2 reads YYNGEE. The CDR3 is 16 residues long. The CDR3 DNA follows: TGTGCCAGCAGCGTAGACGGGACAGGGGGATACAATGAGCAGTTCTTC. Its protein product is CASSVDGTGGYNEQFF. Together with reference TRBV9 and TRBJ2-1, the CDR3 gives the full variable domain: DSGVTQTPKHLITATGQRVTLRCSPRSGDLSVYWYQQSLDQGLQFLIQYYNGEERAKGNILERFSAQQFPDLHSELNLSSLELGDSALYFCASSVDGTGGYNEQFFGPGTRLTVL.

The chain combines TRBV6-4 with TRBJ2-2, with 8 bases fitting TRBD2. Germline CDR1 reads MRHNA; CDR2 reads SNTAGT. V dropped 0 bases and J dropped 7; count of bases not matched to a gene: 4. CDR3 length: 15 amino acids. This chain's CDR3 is CASSDSAGGFGELFF. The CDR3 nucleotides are TGTGCCAGCAGTGACTCCGCGGGAGGATTCGGGGAGCTGTTTTTT.

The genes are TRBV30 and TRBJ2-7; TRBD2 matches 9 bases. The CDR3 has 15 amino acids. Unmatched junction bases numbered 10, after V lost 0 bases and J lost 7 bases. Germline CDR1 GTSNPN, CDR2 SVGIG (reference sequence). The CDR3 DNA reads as TGTGCCTGGAGTGTACCGGGCGGGAGGGCCGGGGAGCAGTACTTC. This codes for CAWSVPGGRAGEQYF. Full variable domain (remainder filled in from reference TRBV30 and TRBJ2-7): SQTIHQWPATLVQPVGSPLSLECTVEGTSNPNLYWYRQAAGRGLQLLFYSVGIGQISSEVPQNLSASRPQDRQFILSSKKLLLSDSGFYLCAWSVPGGRAGEQYFGPGTRLTVT.